Described below is a single T cell receptor beta chain sequence and its context. This CDR3 has 13 residues. Germline CDR1 reads SGHTA; CDR2 reads FQGNSA. With 3 bases removed from V and 7 bases from J, the gap between germline ends came to 12 bases. The data stem from a study of blood T cell repertoires in COVID-19. Study information: COVID-19 samples, acute and convalescent, were from the United States, Italy and Spain. From T cells, B-cell-depleted T cells, or PBMCs came the material, which was cDNA or gDNA.

In the study's own analysis: How many nucleated cells were present was estimated from reference gene primer amplification. The data were produced by immunoSEQ multiplex PCR, yet TCRdb's version contains in-frame clones alone and is incomplete. V, J and clone size are taken as reported in that table, and D and trimming were inferred from the DNA itself. The data hold about 140,000 clones, with around 83% observed a single time. The chain has TRBV7-2 and TRBJ1-2; D call uncertain. This receptor was obtained from a woman older than 75 with acute or convalescent COVID-19. The sample taken for sequencing was peripheral blood. The CDR3 here is CASSFELGVGYTF. CDR3 in DNA: TGTGCCAGCAGCTTCGAGCTCGGAGTTGGCTACACCTTC.